The 13 T cell receptor beta chains given below trace back to one sample, sequenced in a study of siplizumab effects on memory and regulatory T cells. TCRdb keeps only in-frame clones here, not all; method: immunoSEQ multiplex PCR. Of about 100,000 clones listed, about 91% are singletons. What was sequenced was CD4+ T cells sorted from blood. The source of these receptors is a human donor in good health.

This sequence joins TRBV6-1 and TRBJ1-1, with D unresolved. This CDR3 has 11 amino acids. V lost 2 bases and J 8 bases, leaving 6 bases between the germline ends. Germline V gene data show CDR1 as MNHNS and CDR2 as SASEGT. CDR3 residues: CASSELGEAFF. The CDR3 DNA sequence: TGTGCCAGCAGTGAACTGGGGGAAGCTTTCTTT.

The chain's CDR3 is CASSYSGLEGGSPLHF. CDR3 coding DNA: TGTGCCAGCAGTTACTCAGGGTTAGAGGGAGGGTCACCCCTCCACTTT. The chain couples TRBV6-5 to TRBJ1-6; no firm D call. The germline V gene has CDR1 MNHEY and CDR2 SVGAGI. V gave up 0 bases and J gave up 10 bases, with 16 bases separating them. The CDR3 is made up of 16 amino acids.

This clone was observed a single time. DNA for the CDR3: TGTGCCAGCAGCTCTCGGTCGAGCGGGGCCAACGTCCTGACTTTC. Amino acids: CASSSRSSGANVLTF. V gene TRBV7-6 combines with J gene TRBJ2-6; D unclear. The CDR3 runs to 15 residues. Trimming removed 4 bases at V and 4 bases at J, with 11 bases between. Per the germline V gene, CDR1 is SGHVS and CDR2 is FNYEAQ. Drawing the rest from reference TRBV7-6 and TRBJ2-6, the complete variable domain is GAGVSQSPRYKVTKRGQDVALRCDPISGHVSLYWYRQALGQGPEFLTYFNYEAQQDKSGLPNDRFSAERPEGSISTLTIQRTEQRDSAMYRCASSSRSSGANVLTFGAGSRLTVL.

V usage is TRBV7-8 and J usage is TRBJ2-1; perhaps TRBD1 as D (6 bases). V was cut by 1 base and J by 15 bases, with 13 bases left in between. From germline, CDR1 is SGHVS and CDR2 FQNEAQ. This CDR3 is 12 amino acids long. CDR3 in DNA: TGTGCCAGCAGCTTAGAGAGGGGGTTGTGGTTCTTC. Its protein is CASSLERGLWFF.

This chain connects TRBV11-2 to TRBJ1-1; TRBD1 aligns across 9 bases. V shed 4 bases and J 1 base; nucleotides not matched to a gene: 1. From germline, CDR1 is SGHAT and CDR2 FQNNGV. There are 14 residues in the CDR3. The CDR3 coding sequence is TGTGCCAGCAGCTCGGGACAGGGGAACACTGAAGCTTTCTTT. It is translated as CASSSGQGNTEAFF. Full variable domain (missing parts from reference TRBV11-2 and TRBJ1-1): EAGVAQSPRYKIIEKRQSVAFWCNPISGHATLYWYQQILGQGPKLLIQFQNNGVVDDSQLPKDRFSAERLKGVDSTLKIQPAKLEDSAVYLCASSSGQGNTEAFFGQGTRLTVV.

The chain uses TRBV10-3 and TRBJ1-1, with TRBD1 as a possible D gene (5 bases). Germline V CDR1 and CDR2: ENHRY, SYGVKD. CDR3 length: 15 residues. V shed 6 bases and J shed 2 bases, with 16 bases lying between them. The CDR3 protein is CAISENMGGNTEAFF. The CDR3 DNA is TGTGCCATCAGCGAAAACATGGGGGGTAACACTGAAGCTTTCTTT.

This CDR3 is CASRVSTGPLSGANVLTF. In DNA, the CDR3 is TGTGCCAGCAGGGTTTCGACAGGACCACTCTCTGGGGCCAACGTCCTGACTTTC. The rearrangement uses TRBV7-9 and TRBJ2-6, with a weak D call TRBD1 (6 bases). The CDR3 consists of 18 residues. The V and J ends lost 6 bases and 0 bases respectively, with 18 bases between them. Germline-derived CDR1 and CDR2 are SEHNR and FQNEAQ (reference sequence).

In DNA form, the CDR3 reads TGTGCCAGCAGCTTAGAGGTGGCAGGGCCCTATGGCTACACCTTC. Translating it yields CASSLEVAGPYGYTF. The chain carries TRBV7-2 and TRBJ1-2, with a weak D call TRBD1 (5 bases). This CDR3 comprises 15 residues. Per the germline V gene, CDR1 is SGHTA and CDR2 is FQGNSA. Trimming took off 1 base at V and 4 bases at J, with 13 bases between the two ends. The full variable domain, completed using reference TRBV7-2 and TRBJ1-2, is GAGVSQSPSNKVTEKGKDVELRCDPISGHTALYWYRQSLGQGLEFLIYFQGNSAPDKSGLPSDRFSAERTGGSVSTLTIQRTQQEDSAVYLCASSLEVAGPYGYTFGSGTRLTVV.

This clone was counted a few times. The chain employs TRBV5-5 and TRBJ1-5; D gene ambiguous. Deletions cut 0 bases from V and 4 bases from J, with 11 bases between. The CDR3 consists of 15 residues. Germline V gene sequence: CDR1 SGHKS, CDR2 YYEKEE (reference sequence). Written as DNA, the CDR3 is TGTGCCAGCAGCTTGGGGGGATTACCTAATCAGCCCCAGCATTTT. Encoded protein: CASSLGGLPNQPQHF.

The chain links TRBV9 to TRBJ2-5; D is perhaps TRBD2 (7 bases). The V gene lost 3 bases and the J gene lost 5 bases, with 14 bases spanning the gap. The CDR3 sequence is 14 residues long. From germline, CDR1 is SGDLS and CDR2 YYNGEE. CDR3 residues: CASSEVGGPETQYF. The CDR3 DNA is TGTGCCAGCAGCGAAGTGGGGGGGCCGGAGACCCAGTACTTC.

The V call is TRBV7-2, the J call TRBJ1-2; D call uncertain. The germline V and J ends were trimmed by 0 bases and 4 bases, with 9 bases remaining between them. This CDR3 comprises 14 residues. The germline V gene has CDR1 SGHTA and CDR2 FQGNSA. CDR3 residues: CASSLAGGVYGYTF. The CDR3 nucleotides read TGTGCCAGCAGCTTAGCGGGCGGGGTCTATGGCTACACCTTC.

The chain combines TRBV7-9 with TRBJ1-2; D uncertain. Trimming removed 5 bases at V and 6 bases at J, with 16 bases between. This CDR3 comprises 14 residues. Germline V gene data show CDR1 as SEHNR and CDR2 as FQNEAQ (reference sequence). The CDR3 region is CASSNSGAGHGYTF. In DNA form, the CDR3 reads TGTGCCAGCAGCAATAGCGGAGCCGGTCATGGCTACACCTTC.

This CDR3 reads CASSTTHTSGDYQETQYF. Here the CDR3 DNA reads TGTGCCAGCAGCACTACTCATACTAGCGGGGATTACCAAGAGACCCAGTACTTC. This chain connects TRBV21-1 to TRBJ2-5; the D segment call TRBD2 is taken from the table without a DNA check. TRBV21-1 is a listed pseudogene. There are 18 residues in the CDR3.